The rows below give T cell receptor beta chains drawn from one sample of a study of blood T cell repertoires in COVID-19. Sequencing was performed with immunoSEQ multiplex PCR; in TCRdb, only in-frame clones are kept and a portion is missing. Of 120,000 or so clones listed, around 76% are singletons. The sample taken for sequencing was peripheral blood. The receptor set was obtained from an elderly woman with acute or convalescent COVID-19. Both conserved end residues are part of each CDR3. Each record gives: clone size, D gene, J gene, V gene, CDR3 protein, CDR3 DNA. The D gene is left open where the match is weak. Only part of the rows carry a size: once, few, many, or a class if the clone is expanded.

clone size: .; D gene: .; J gene: TRBJ1-6; V gene: TRBV13; CDR3 protein: CASSFRSYNSPLHF; CDR3 DNA: TGTGCCAGCAGCTTTCGTTCCTATAATTCACCCCTCCACTTT
clone size: once; D gene: .; J gene: TRBJ2-7; V gene: TRBV18; CDR3 protein: CASSVRRASNEQYF; CDR3 DNA: TGTGCCAGCTCAGTCAGGAGGGCATCCAACGAGCAGTACTTC
clone size: .; D gene: .; J gene: TRBJ1-2; V gene: TRBV6-1; CDR3 protein: CASSEAVGVSYGYTF; CDR3 DNA: TGTGCCAGCAGTGAAGCGGTAGGGGTATCCTATGGCTACACCTTC
clone size: many; D gene: .; J gene: TRBJ1-2; V gene: TRBV27; CDR3 protein: CASSFRGMGYGYTF; CDR3 DNA: TGTGCCAGCAGTTTTCGAGGGATGGGCTATGGCTACACCTTC
clone size: .; D gene: .; J gene: TRBJ2-1; V gene: TRBV2; CDR3 protein: CASSERAGWNNEQFF; CDR3 DNA: TGTGCCAGCAGTGAACGGGCAGGGTGGAACAATGAGCAGTTCTTC
clone size: .; D gene: TRBD2; J gene: TRBJ2-7; V gene: TRBV5-1; CDR3 protein: CASHQGGLAGEYGYEQYF; CDR3 DNA: TGCGCCAGCCACCAGGGGGGACTAGCGGGAGAGTACGGCTACGAGCAGTACTTC
clone size: once; D gene: .; J gene: TRBJ1-1; V gene: TRBV6-6; CDR3 protein: CASSPERGDMNTEAFF; CDR3 DNA: TGTGCCAGCAGCCCCGAGAGAGGAGATATGAACACTGAAGCTTTCTTT
clone size: .; D gene: TRBD2; J gene: TRBJ2-1; V gene: TRBV19; CDR3 protein: CASSLLAGDTNNEQFF; CDR3 DNA: TGTGCCAGTAGTCTACTAGCGGGAGATACAAACAATGAGCAGTTCTTC
clone size: .; D gene: .; J gene: TRBJ2-7; V gene: TRBV19; CDR3 protein: CASSTVRGQEYF; CDR3 DNA: TGTGCCAGTAGTACGGTACGGGGTCAGGAGTACTTC
clone size: .; D gene: .; J gene: TRBJ2-7; V gene: TRBV15; CDR3 protein: CATSNPNANEQYF; CDR3 DNA: TGTGCCACCAGCAACCCAAACGCTAACGAGCAGTACTTC
clone size: .; D gene: .; J gene: TRBJ2-2; V gene: TRBV30; CDR3 protein: CAWRGGNTGELFF; CDR3 DNA: TGTGCCTGGAGGGGGGGGAACACCGGGGAGCTGTTTTTT
clone size: few; D gene: TRBD2; J gene: TRBJ2-3; V gene: TRBV3-1/TRBV3-2; CDR3 protein: CASSQARGLAGRDTQYF; CDR3 DNA: TGTGCCAGCAGCCAGGCCCGGGGACTAGCGGGTAGAGATACGCAGTATTTT
clone size: .; D gene: TRBD2; J gene: TRBJ2-7; V gene: TRBV7-2; CDR3 protein: CASSFVAGEMYEQYF; CDR3 DNA: TGTGCCAGCAGCTTCGTAGCGGGAGAGATGTACGAGCAGTACTTC
clone size: .; D gene: .; J gene: TRBJ1-2; V gene: TRBV5-1; CDR3 protein: CASSLGGHTLNYGYTF; CDR3 DNA: TGCGCCAGCAGCTTGGGGGGGCATACCCTCAACTATGGCTACACCTTC
clone size: .; D gene: TRBD2; J gene: TRBJ2-7; V gene: TRBV11-2; CDR3 protein: CASSVRTRGRHEQYF; CDR3 DNA: TGTGCCAGCAGCGTCAGGACTAGAGGACGCCACGAGCAGTACTTC
clone size: .; D gene: TRBD2; J gene: TRBJ2-7; V gene: TRBV18; CDR3 protein: CASSPVPLAGASYEQYF; CDR3 DNA: TGTGCCAGCTCACCCGTCCCCCTAGCGGGAGCTTCCTACGAGCAGTACTTC
clone size: once; D gene: .; J gene: TRBJ2-5; V gene: TRBV3-1/TRBV3-2; CDR3 protein: CASSQDLGGRQETQYF; CDR3 DNA: TGTGCCAGCAGCCAAGATCTGGGGGGTAGGCAAGAGACCCAGTACTTC
clone size: .; D gene: TRBD2; J gene: TRBJ2-3; V gene: TRBV10-3; CDR3 protein: CAISTGLAGETQYF; CDR3 DNA: TGTGCCATCAGCACTGGACTAGCGGGAGAAACGCAGTATTTT
clone size: .; D gene: TRBD1; J gene: TRBJ2-1; V gene: TRBV6-2/TRBV6-3; CDR3 protein: CASSHPDRAYNEQFF; CDR3 DNA: TGTGCCAGCAGCCATCCGGACAGGGCCTACAATGAGCAGTTCTTC
clone size: .; D gene: .; J gene: TRBJ2-5; V gene: TRBV5-1; CDR3 protein: CASSFQGYEETQYF; CDR3 DNA: TGCGCCAGCAGCTTTCAGGGATACGAGGAGACCCAGTACTTC
clone size: .; D gene: .; J gene: TRBJ1-3; V gene: TRBV5-1; CDR3 protein: CASSLDLLGQGLSGTIYF; CDR3 DNA: TGCGCCAGCAGCTTGGATCTTCTGGGACAAGGGTTAAGCGGCACCATATATTTT
clone size: .; D gene: .; J gene: TRBJ2-1; V gene: TRBV28; CDR3 protein: CASSPGGGPIYNEQFF; CDR3 DNA: TGTGCCAGCAGTCCAGGTGGGGGCCCCATATACAATGAGCAGTTCTTC
clone size: few; D gene: TRBD1; J gene: TRBJ2-1; V gene: TRBV19; CDR3 protein: CASKPGQDYNEQFF; CDR3 DNA: TGTGCCAGTAAACCGGGACAGGACTACAATGAGCAGTTCTTC
clone size: .; D gene: .; J gene: TRBJ2-3; V gene: TRBV7-3; CDR3 protein: CASSLTPGLAGATTDTQYF; CDR3 DNA: TGTGCCAGCAGCTTAACCCCCGGTTTGGCGGGGGCCACCACAGATACGCAGTATTTT
clone size: .; D gene: .; J gene: TRBJ2-5; V gene: TRBV6-1; CDR3 protein: CASSEGGGQETQYF; CDR3 DNA: TGTGCCAGCAGTGAAGGGGGCGGTCAAGAGACCCAGTACTTC
clone size: .; D gene: TRBD1; J gene: TRBJ1-5; V gene: TRBV10-3; CDR3 protein: CASQQGGHQPQHF; CDR3 DNA: TGTGCCAGCCAACAGGGGGGACATCAGCCCCAGCATTTT
clone size: .; D gene: TRBD2; J gene: TRBJ2-5; V gene: TRBV7-2; CDR3 protein: CASNPRASGIQETQYF; CDR3 DNA: TGTGCCAGCAACCCCCGGGCTAGCGGGATCCAAGAGACCCAGTACTTC
clone size: .; D gene: TRBD2; J gene: TRBJ2-3; V gene: TRBV5-4; CDR3 protein: CASSLPRSGGGRSYTQYF; CDR3 DNA: TGTGCCAGCAGCTTGCCCCGAAGTGGGGGCGGGAGGAGTTATACGCAGTATTTT
clone size: .; D gene: .; J gene: TRBJ2-4; V gene: TRBV7-5; CDR3 protein: CVRSRREAKNIQYF; CDR3 DNA: TGTGTCAGAAGCCGCCGGGAAGCCAAAAACATTCAGTACTTC
clone size: .; D gene: .; J gene: TRBJ2-2; V gene: TRBV14; CDR3 protein: CASSPLRVGELFF; CDR3 DNA: TGTGCCAGCAGCCCGCTGAGGGTTGGGGAGCTGTTTTTT
clone size: once; D gene: TRBD1; J gene: TRBJ2-1; V gene: TRBV6-6; CDR3 protein: CASRSDRGAYNEQFF; CDR3 DNA: TGTGCCAGCAGGAGCGACAGGGGGGCCTACAATGAGCAGTTCTTC
clone size: .; D gene: TRBD2; J gene: TRBJ2-7; V gene: TRBV6-2/TRBV6-3; CDR3 protein: CASSYSTSGFPYEQYF; CDR3 DNA: TGTGCCAGCAGTTACTCTACTAGCGGGTTCCCATACGAGCAGTACTTC
clone size: .; D gene: .; J gene: TRBJ1-6; V gene: TRBV10-2; CDR3 protein: CASSDRGAVNSPLHF; CDR3 DNA: TGCGCCAGCAGTGATCGGGGGGCTGTTAATTCACCCCTCCACTTT